At least ten counts were recorded for the clone carrying this TCR beta chain. Its antigen is undetermined. Trimming took 1 base from V and 2 from J, leaving 12 bases between them. The CDR3 has 15 residues. Germline V gene lookup returns CDR1 DFQATT and CDR2 SNEGSKA (reference sequence). The data originate from a study of response to subunit inactivated influenza vaccine. Study-wide results and caveats: Each seasonal influenza vaccination recruits few new T cells, the authors suggested.

TCRdb re-called the RT-PCR reads through MiXCR, storing one row per CDR3 protein. The sample has around 480,000 distinct CDR3 sequences, roughly 9.7% seen once. This sequence joins TRBV20-1 and TRBJ1-5; no firm D call. This sequence was found in a man over 45 who received an inactivated influenza vaccine. The material was PBMCs from blood, obtained 40 to 50 days after vaccination. The CDR3 spells CSARVPGHRNQPQHF. CDR3 nucleotides: TGCAGTGCTAGAGTCCCCGGGCACCGCAATCAGCCCCAGCATTTT.